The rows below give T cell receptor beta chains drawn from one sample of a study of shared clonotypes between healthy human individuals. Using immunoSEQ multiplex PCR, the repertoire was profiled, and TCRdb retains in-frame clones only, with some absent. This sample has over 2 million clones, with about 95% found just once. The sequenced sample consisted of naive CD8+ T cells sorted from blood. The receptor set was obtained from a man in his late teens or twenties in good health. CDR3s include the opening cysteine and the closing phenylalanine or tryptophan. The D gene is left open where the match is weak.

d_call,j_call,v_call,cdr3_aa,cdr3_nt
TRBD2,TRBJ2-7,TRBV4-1,CASSQGAGEGDEQYF,TGCGCCAGCTCCCAAGGGGCGGGAGAGGGCGACGAGCAGTACTTC
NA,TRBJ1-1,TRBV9,CASSGNPGQPNTEAFF,TGTGCCAGCAGCGGGAATCCGGGACAACCGAACACTGAAGCTTTCTTT
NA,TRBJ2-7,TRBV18,CASSRGSTYEQYF,TGTGCCAGCTCTCGGGGCTCAACCTACGAGCAGTACTTC
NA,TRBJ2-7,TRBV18,CASSPSNRDEQYF,TGTGCCAGCTCACCATCAAACAGGGACGAGCAGTACTTC
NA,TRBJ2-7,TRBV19,CASSIDRFLRQQYF,TGTGCCAGTAGTATAGATCGGTTCCTACGCCAGCAGTACTTC
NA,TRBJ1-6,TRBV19,CASMQGVDSPLHF,TGTGCCAGTATGCAGGGTGTGGATTCACCCCTCCACTTT
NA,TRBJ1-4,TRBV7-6,CASSLMEGDEKLFF,TGTGCCAGCAGCTTAATGGAGGGGGATGAAAAACTGTTTTTT
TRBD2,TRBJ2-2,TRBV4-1,CASSQVETSGSNQIGELFF,TGCGCCAGCAGCCAAGTGGAAACTAGCGGGAGCAACCAGATCGGGGAGCTGTTTTTT
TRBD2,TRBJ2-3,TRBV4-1,CASSPLGLAGAADTQYF,TGCGCCAGCAGCCCCTTGGGACTAGCGGGGGCGGCAGATACGCAGTATTTT
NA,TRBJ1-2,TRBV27,CASSPHGPPNYGYTF,TGTGCCAGCAGTCCCCATGGGCCGCCTAACTATGGCTACACCTTC
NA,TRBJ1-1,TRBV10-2,CASTEGSEAFF,TGCGCCAGCACCGAGGGCTCTGAAGCTTTCTTT
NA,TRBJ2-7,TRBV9,CASSVGGSSYEQYF,TGTGCCAGCAGCGTTGGAGGGTCCTCCTACGAGCAGTACTTC
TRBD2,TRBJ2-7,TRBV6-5,CASSYREGPLEQYF,TGTGCCAGCAGTTATAGGGAGGGACCCCTCGAGCAGTACTTC
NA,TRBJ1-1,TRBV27,CASSPSLMAEAFF,TGTGCCAGCAGTCCCTCCCTTATGGCTGAAGCTTTCTTT
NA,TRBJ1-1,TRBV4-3,CASSQDEGPFTEAFF,TGCGCCAGCAGCCAAGACGAGGGCCCTTTTACTGAAGCTTTCTTT
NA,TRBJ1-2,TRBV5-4,CASSLVTNYGYTF,TGTGCCAGCAGCTTGGTGACTAACTATGGCTACACCTTC
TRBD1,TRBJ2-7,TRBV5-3,CARSFGTGSYEQYF,TGTGCCAGAAGCTTTGGGACAGGGTCCTACGAGCAGTACTTC
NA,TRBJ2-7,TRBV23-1,CASSGPAGLCYEQYF,TGCGCCAGCAGCGGGCCGGCCGGGTTGTGCTACGAGCAGTACTTC
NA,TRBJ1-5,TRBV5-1,CASSLGDGQPQHF,TGCGCCAGCAGCTTGGGCGACGGCCAGCCCCAGCATTTT